Here is one T cell receptor (beta chain) with its context. This receptor's antigen is unknown. Base qualities are missing; no much larger clone stands one base away. For CDR1 and CDR2, the germline V gene lists SGHRS and YFSETQ. V and J are truncated by 4 bases and 7 bases respectively, leaving an intervening sequence of 17 bases. Counted from cysteine to phenylalanine, this CDR3 has 15 amino acids. Of all the DNA, just the CDR3 is kept, 45 bases in frame from base 1. The data were taken from a study of response to subunit inactivated influenza vaccine (dated by TCRdb to the late 2010s). For context, the study as a whole: Deep quantitative profiling of the T cell receptor repertoire was used in the study to follow responses to a trivalent subunit inactivated influenza vaccine.

Library preparation used RT-PCR. TCRdb shows the sequencer as Illumina HiSeq 2500. TCRdb applied fastp at Q25 and MiXCR to the public reads, then kept only in-frame beta chains. Rows merge per CDR3 protein into single entries with the most common DNA and genes. The sample includes 600,000 to 850,000 distinct CDR3 sequences, with 12% to 15% observed a single time. The ten largest account for roughly 7.2% of the sample. Broad study findings and their caveats: It was suggested by the authors that each seasonal influenza vaccination may recruit only a limited number of new T cells.

The rearrangement joined TRBV5-1 to TRBJ2-2; TRBD1 is possibly the D segment (6 matching bases). The specimen comprised PBMCs from blood, sampled about 14 days before vaccination. This clonotype was obtained from a man aged 45 to 65 who received an inactivated influenza vaccine. Donor details come from another sample of the same person, matched by shared clones. The DNA reads as follows: TGCGCCAGCAGCGAACTACAGGGTTCCCGCGGGGAGCTGTTTTTT. The translation is CASSELQGSRGELFF.